This T cell receptor beta chain was recorded in a study of Ad26.COV2.S vaccination and SARS-CoV-2 variants. Across the study: Participants got Ad26.COV2.S intramuscularly, once or twice 56 days apart.

Profiled with immunoSEQ multiplex PCR; TCRdb holds only in-frame clones, not every one. Of about half a million clones in the sample, about 88% were seen once. This CDR3 contains 16 residues. CDR1 SGHVS and CDR2 FQNEAQ come from the germline V gene. Deletions cut 3 bases from V and 0 bases from J, with 12 bases between. Treatment noted: 19 received Ad26.COV2.S at low or high dose, single or two shots; several received placebo; per-sample allocation not given. Material that was analyzed had been drawn on day 63 after the first vaccine or placebo injection. With respect to this clone: What it recognizes is unknown.

The study, taken as a whole, reports: In vaccinated individuals, spike-specific CD8+ and CD4+ T cell responses reportedly displayed substantial breadth. Analyses of TCR breadth and depth may have underestimated total T cell responses.

Sequencing was performed on peripheral blood, taken in a trial of Ad26.COV2.S vaccine versus placebo. The chain has TRBV7-8 and TRBJ1-3; a possible D gene is TRBD1 (5 bases). The clonotype originates from a person aged 18-65 years who received the Ad26.COV2.S COVID-19 vaccine or a placebo. The CDR3, as DNA: TGTGCCAGCAGCTTGGGGGGGATGAACTCTGGAAACACCATATATTTT. Protein: CASSLGGMNSGNTIYF.